This is a list of T cell receptor beta chains from one sample in a study of neoadjuvant anti-PD-1 for oral cavity cancer. Here immunoSEQ multiplex PCR was the method, and the copy in TCRdb shows in-frame clones only, minus some. The sample has about 72,000 clones; about four fifths are singletons. Sequenced material: PBMCs, taken before nivolumab (anti-PD-1) treatment. Receptor source: a person aged 35-79 years with oral cavity squamous cell carcinoma. CDR3s include the opening cysteine and the closing phenylalanine or tryptophan. A D gene is named only where the DNA matches it firmly. Size values are once, few and many counts, or a class for expanded clones, and some rows have none.

DNA	CDR3	size	V	J	D
TGTGCCAGCAGCCCGGGACGGAAATTTGGGAAGGCCAAAAACATTCAGTACTTC	CASSPGRKFGKAKNIQYF	NA	TRBV7-8	TRBJ2-4	NA
TGCGCCAGCAGTCCAGGGTCCGCAACTAATGAAAAACTGTTTTTT	CASSPGSATNEKLFF	NA	TRBV5-1	TRBJ1-4	NA
TGTGCCAGCAGCTTATTAGGGGGCACCTATGGCTACACCTTC	CASSLLGGTYGYTF	NA	TRBV11-1	TRBJ1-2	TRBD1
TGTGCCAGCGGGGGGTTCTCCTACAATGAGCAGTTCTTC	CASGGFSYNEQFF	NA	TRBV28	TRBJ2-1	NA
TGTGCCATCAGGGCAGGGGGCGGGGGCACTGAAGCTTTCTTT	CAIRAGGGGTEAFF	NA	TRBV10-3	TRBJ1-1	TRBD1
TGTGCCAGCAGTGCAGGGACAACCACCTACGAGCAGTACTTC	CASSAGTTTYEQYF	NA	TRBV2	TRBJ2-7	NA
TGTGCCAGCAGCTTAGTGGGGGCAATGGGAGGCAATGAGCAGTTCTTC	CASSLVGAMGGNEQFF	NA	TRBV7-8	TRBJ2-1	NA
TGTGCCAGCAGTGTCACCCCGGGACAGGGAGGATCACCCCTCCACTTT	CASSVTPGQGGSPLHF	NA	TRBV2	TRBJ1-6	TRBD1
TGTGCCAGCAGTTTGGAATACCGGGACAGCTCCTACAATGAGCAGTTCTTC	CASSLEYRDSSYNEQFF	few	TRBV27	TRBJ2-1	TRBD1
TGTGCCAGCAACTTGGGGGGCGCGGGCACTGAAGCTTTCTTT	CASNLGGAGTEAFF	NA	TRBV6-1	TRBJ1-1	NA
TGTGCCATCAGTGAACCCTGGGGGCGAGGAAACACCATATATTTT	CAISEPWGRGNTIYF	NA	TRBV10-3	TRBJ1-3	NA
TGTGCCAGCAGTCCCGGGACAGGGCTCCCCTACGAGCAGTACTTC	CASSPGTGLPYEQYF	NA	TRBV6-5	TRBJ2-7	TRBD1
TGTGCCAGCAGCTTATCGAACCCACCCGGGGAGCTGTTTTTT	CASSLSNPPGELFF	NA	TRBV11-3	TRBJ2-2	NA
TGTGCCTCCAAAGTGGTAGCGGGGAAAAATGAGCAGTTCTTC	CASKVVAGKNEQFF	NA	TRBV19	TRBJ2-1	TRBD2
TGTGCCAGCAGTTACTTTAGCGGGGGAGACAATGAGCAGTTCTTC	CASSYFSGGDNEQFF	few	TRBV6-6	TRBJ2-1	TRBD2
TGTGCCAGCAGTTCCACAGGGACGTGGACTGAAGCTTTCTTT	CASSSTGTWTEAFF	NA	TRBV27	TRBJ1-1	NA
TGTGCCAGCAGTTTAACGGGGGTTGGGGGTAGCTCCTACGAGCAGTACTTC	CASSLTGVGGSSYEQYF	few	TRBV27	TRBJ2-7	NA
TGTGCCAGCACCCCGGGTGGGACAGGGGATACCGAGCAGTACTTC	CASTPGGTGDTEQYF	NA	TRBV25-1	TRBJ2-7	TRBD1
TGTGCCAGCAGCCGTCCCGGGACAGGGGCTGGCTACACCTTC	CASSRPGTGAGYTF	NA	TRBV6-6	TRBJ1-2	TRBD1
TGTGCCAGCAGCTCCGGTAGGGGGAATGAGCAGTTCTTC	CASSSGRGNEQFF	NA	TRBV7-3	TRBJ2-1	NA
TGTGCCTGGAGCAATGTTGAAAAACTGTTTTTT	CAWSNVEKLFF	NA	TRBV30	TRBJ1-4	NA
TGTGCCAGCCTCCAGGCGGTAAGCCTACCCCAGCATTTT	CASLQAVSLPQHF	once	TRBV28	TRBJ1-5	NA
TGTGCCAGCTCACCCCCACGGAGTAGCAATCAGCCCCAGCATTTT	CASSPPRSSNQPQHF	NA	TRBV18	TRBJ1-5	NA
TGTGCCAGCAGCCCCCCAGGACAGGGCTCTCTCGAGCAGTACTTC	CASSPPGQGSLEQYF	NA	TRBV21-1	TRBJ2-7	NA
TGTGCCAGCAATTATAGCCCGAACACCGGGGAGCTGTTTTTT	CASNYSPNTGELFF	NA	TRBV2	TRBJ2-2	NA
TGCGCCAGCAGTGAATCAGGGGGCTATGGCTACACCTTC	CASSESGGYGYTF	NA	TRBV10-1	TRBJ1-2	TRBD1
TGTGCCTGGAGTGTATTAGGGGCAGGTAACGAGCAGTACTTC	CAWSVLGAGNEQYF	NA	TRBV30	TRBJ2-7	NA
TGTGCCAGCAGGGATACAGGGTCAAGGAGCGGTCAGCCCCAGCATTTT	CASRDTGSRSGQPQHF	NA	TRBV2	TRBJ1-5	NA
TGTGCCAGCAGATCGCCAGGGCCCCTGCTGTTTTTT	CASRSPGPLLFF	NA	TRBV7-2	TRBJ2-2	NA
TGTGCCAGCAGCTTGGCCAACACCGGGGAGCTGTTTTTT	CASSLANTGELFF	NA	TRBV5-6	TRBJ2-2	NA
TGCGCCAGCAGCTCATCAGGGGGCCATTACGAGCAGTACTTC	CASSSSGGHYEQYF	NA	TRBV5-1	TRBJ2-7	TRBD1
TGTGCCAGCAACGCCCAACAGGGGGCTAATGAAAAACTGTTTTTT	CASNAQQGANEKLFF	NA	TRBV7-9	TRBJ1-4	TRBD1
TGTGCCAGCAGCTCTTTACTAAGCACAGATACGCAGTATTTT	CASSSLLSTDTQYF	NA	TRBV7-9	TRBJ2-3	NA
TGCGCCAGCAGCTTTGACAGGACGGGAAACACCGGGGAGCTGTTTTTT	CASSFDRTGNTGELFF	NA	TRBV5-1	TRBJ2-2	NA
TGCGCCAGCAGCCGAAGGCAGACTAGCGGGGAGAACACCGGGGAGCTGTTTTTT	CASSRRQTSGENTGELFF	once	TRBV4-1	TRBJ2-2	TRBD2
TGTGCCAGCAGTTCGACAGGGGTCGTGGCCAATGAGCAGTTCTTC	CASSSTGVVANEQFF	NA	TRBV2	TRBJ2-1	TRBD1
TGTGCCAGCAGCAGGACTAGCGGGGAGGCCTACGAGCAGTACTTC	CASSRTSGEAYEQYF	NA	TRBV11-3	TRBJ2-7	TRBD2
TGTGCCACCAGCAGAGACAGGGGTGGCACAGATACGCAGTATTTT	CATSRDRGGTDTQYF	NA	TRBV15	TRBJ2-3	NA
TGTGCCAGCAGCCGAGGACAGGGGCGGGCTGAAGCTTTCTTT	CASSRGQGRAEAFF	NA	TRBV7-3	TRBJ1-1	TRBD1
TGTGCCAGCAGTGTTAGACAGGCGTTCTCTGGAAACACCATATATTTT	CASSVRQAFSGNTIYF	NA	TRBV6-1	TRBJ1-3	NA
TGTGCCAGCAGCCCCCAGGGACAGGGAAATGCTGAAGCTTTCTTT	CASSPQGQGNAEAFF	NA	TRBV7-9	TRBJ1-1	TRBD1
TGTGCCAGCAGTTATGGGGGACTAGCGGACAGCACAGATACGCAGTATTTT	CASSYGGLADSTDTQYF	NA	TRBV27	TRBJ2-3	TRBD2
TGCGCCAGCAGCCCGGCAGGGAACAATCAGCCCCAGCATTTT	CASSPAGNNQPQHF	NA	TRBV5-1	TRBJ1-5	NA
TGTGCCAGCAGCGTAGATCCGAGCTCTGGAAACACCATATATTTT	CASSVDPSSGNTIYF	NA	TRBV9	TRBJ1-3	NA
TGTGCCAGCAGCTTGGAGTCACTTGGCTACACCTTC	CASSLESLGYTF	NA	TRBV5-6	TRBJ1-2	NA
TGTGCCAGTAGTCCTGGGACGGGAGCCTACGAGCAGTACTTC	CASSPGTGAYEQYF	NA	TRBV19	TRBJ2-7	NA
TGTGCCAGTAGTACGGGACAGGGGAGGCGAGACACTGAAGCTTTCTTT	CASSTGQGRRDTEAFF	NA	TRBV19	TRBJ1-1	TRBD1
TGTGCCAGCAGCTTAGTTTTCCCAGGGGATGGCTACACCTTC	CASSLVFPGDGYTF	NA	TRBV7-9	TRBJ1-2	NA
TGTGCCATCAGTGAACAGGGACAGGGCAGCACTGAAGCTTTCTTT	CAISEQGQGSTEAFF	NA	TRBV10-3	TRBJ1-1	TRBD1
TGTGCCAGCAGCTTGTTTTCAGGGGGTGGTGAAAAACTGTTTTTT	CASSLFSGGGEKLFF	NA	TRBV5-4	TRBJ1-4	TRBD1
TGTGCCAGCAGCCAAGGGCTACGGTGGGAGCAGTACTTC	CASSQGLRWEQYF	NA	TRBV7-9	TRBJ2-7	NA
TGTGCCAGTAGTATATCTGAGGGGGTTCAGCCCCAGCATTTT	CASSISEGVQPQHF	NA	TRBV19	TRBJ1-5	NA
TGCGCCAGCAGCTGGGGACAGGCTAATTCACCCCTCCACTTT	CASSWGQANSPLHF	NA	TRBV5-1	TRBJ1-6	TRBD1
TGTGCCAGCAGTTTACGGGGCACCGGGGAGCTGTTTTTT	CASSLRGTGELFF	NA	TRBV28	TRBJ2-2	NA
TGTGCCTGGAGGCGGCTGAACACTGAAGCTTTCTTT	CAWRRLNTEAFF	NA	TRBV30	TRBJ1-1	NA